The T cell receptor beta chain under discussion was sequenced for a study of T cells in Graves' hyperthyroidism and ophthalmopathy. Findings of the study overall: Model predictions of ophthalmopathy came a median roughly 6.7 months before onset.

It was RNA transcripts that yielded the amplified TCR beta CDR3 regions. The HTBI set primed first-round TCR CDR3 RT-PCR. TCRdb re-analysed the multiplex PCR reads in MiXCR, keeping a single row per CDR3 protein. The table shows around 270,000 distinct CDR3 sequences, with approximately 19% occurring only once. CDR1 and CDR2 from the germline V gene are KGHSH and LQKENI. The ends were cut back, 1 base at V and 3 bases at J, with 6 bases in the middle. The CDR3 sequence is 14 residues long. Note on this clonotype: Antigen unknown.

This chain connects TRBV18 to TRBJ2-2, with D possibly matching TRBD2 (6 bases). What was sequenced was blood. The source is a man aged 50 to 60 with Graves' ophthalmopathy. Written as DNA, the CDR3 is TGTGCCAGCTCACCACAGCGGGACACCGGGGAGCTGTTTTTT. This codes for CASSPQRDTGELFF.